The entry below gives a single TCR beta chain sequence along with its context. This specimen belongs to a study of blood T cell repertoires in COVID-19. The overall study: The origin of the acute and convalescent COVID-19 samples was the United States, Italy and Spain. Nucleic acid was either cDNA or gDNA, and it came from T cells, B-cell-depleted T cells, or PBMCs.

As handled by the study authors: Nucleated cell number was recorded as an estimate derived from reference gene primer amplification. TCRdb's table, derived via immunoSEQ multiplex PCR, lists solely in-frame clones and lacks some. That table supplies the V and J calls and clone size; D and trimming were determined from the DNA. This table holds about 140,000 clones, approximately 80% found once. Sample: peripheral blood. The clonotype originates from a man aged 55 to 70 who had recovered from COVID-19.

The CDR3 protein is CASRLQGSNSPLHF. For the CDR3, the DNA is TGTGCCAGCAGACTTCAGGGTAGTAATTCACCCCTCCACTTT. The rearrangement joins TRBV3-1 (or the pseudogene TRBV3-2) to TRBJ1-6, with TRBD1 as a possible D gene (5 bases). The V gene's germline CDR1 is LGHDT and CDR2 YNNKEL (reference sequence). CDR3 length: 14 amino acids. V shed 6 bases and J shed 6 bases, with 12 bases lying between them.